This TCR beta chain appears in the sequencing data of a study of blood T cell repertoires in COVID-19. Overall study: Samples of COVID-19 (acute and convalescent) were obtained from the United States, Italy and Spain. Sample material is recorded as cDNA or gDNA derived from T cells, B-cell-depleted T cells, or PBMCs.

Germline lookup yields CDR1 ENHRY and CDR2 SYGVKD. Trimming took off 10 bases at V and 0 bases at J, with 22 bases between the two ends. CDR3 length equals 17 residues. Per the study methods: Researchers report that nucleated cell counts were estimated from reference gene primer amplification. TCRdb keeps only in-frame clones here, not all; method: immunoSEQ multiplex PCR. Clonal size and the V and J genes are those of that table, whereas D and trimming came from the DNA. The sample has approximately 250,000 clones; about 85% are singletons. The sequence was obtained from a man aged 35-49 years with acute or convalescent COVID-19. Sequencing was carried out using peripheral blood. The chain recombines TRBV10-3 with TRBJ2-1; TRBD2 might be the D (7 bases). CDR3 amino acids: CATLTAVAGASYNEQFF. CDR3 nucleotide sequence: TGTGCCACCTTAACGGCGGTTGCGGGGGCCTCCTACAATGAGCAGTTCTTC.